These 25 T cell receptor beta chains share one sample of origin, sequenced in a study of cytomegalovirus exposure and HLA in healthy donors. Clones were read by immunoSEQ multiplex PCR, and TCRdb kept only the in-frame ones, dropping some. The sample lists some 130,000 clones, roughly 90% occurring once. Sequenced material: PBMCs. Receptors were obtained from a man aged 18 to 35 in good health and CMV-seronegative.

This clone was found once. Here the CDR3 reads CASSSWTGSQETQYF. The CDR3, as DNA: TGTGCCAGCAGCTCCTGGACAGGTTCCCAAGAGACCCAGTACTTC. V is TRBV7-6 and J is TRBJ2-5, with 7 bases fitting TRBD1. There are 15 residues in the CDR3. Looked up from germline, CDR1 is SGHVS and CDR2 is FNYEAQ. V was pared by 4 bases and J by 1 base, with 6 bases of the junction left unmatched.

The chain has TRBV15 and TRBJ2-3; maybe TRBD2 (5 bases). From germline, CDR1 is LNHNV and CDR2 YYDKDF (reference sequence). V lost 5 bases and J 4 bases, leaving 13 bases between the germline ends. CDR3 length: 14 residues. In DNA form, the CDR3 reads TGTGCCACCAGCCAGCGAATGGAGGCAGATACGCAGTATTTT. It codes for CATSQRMEADTQYF. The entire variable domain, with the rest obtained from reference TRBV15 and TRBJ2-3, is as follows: DAMVIQNPRYQVTQFGKPVTLSCSQTLNHNVMYWYQQKSSQAPKLLFHYYDKDFNNEADTPDNFQSRRPNTSFCFLDIRSPGLGDTAMYLCATSQRMEADTQYFGPGTRLTVL.

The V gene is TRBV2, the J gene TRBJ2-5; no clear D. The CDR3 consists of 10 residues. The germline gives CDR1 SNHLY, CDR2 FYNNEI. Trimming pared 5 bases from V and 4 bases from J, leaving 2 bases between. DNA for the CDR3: TGTGCCAGCAGTCGAGAGACCCAGTACTTC. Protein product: CASSRETQYF. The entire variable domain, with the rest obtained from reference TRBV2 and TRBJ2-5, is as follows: EPEVTQTPSHQVTQMGQEVILRCVPISNHLYFYWYRQILGQKVEFLVSFYNNEISEKSEIFDDQFSVERPDGSNFTLKIRSTKLEDSAMYFCASSRETQYFGPGTRLLVL.

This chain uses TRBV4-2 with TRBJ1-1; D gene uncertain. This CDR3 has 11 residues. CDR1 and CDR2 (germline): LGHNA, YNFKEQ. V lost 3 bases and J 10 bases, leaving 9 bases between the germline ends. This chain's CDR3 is CASSHLEGAFF. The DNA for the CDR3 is TGTGCCAGCAGCCACCTCGAGGGAGCTTTCTTT.

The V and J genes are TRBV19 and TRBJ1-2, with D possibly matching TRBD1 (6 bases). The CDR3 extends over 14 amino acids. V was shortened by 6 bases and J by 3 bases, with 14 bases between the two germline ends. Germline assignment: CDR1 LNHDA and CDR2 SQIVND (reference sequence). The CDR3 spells CASSLRGWDYGYTF. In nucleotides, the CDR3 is TGTGCCAGTAGCCTCAGGGGCTGGGACTATGGCTACACCTTC. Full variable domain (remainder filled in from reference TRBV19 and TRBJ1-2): DGGITQSPKYLFRKEGQNVTLSCEQNLNHDAMYWYRQDPGQGLRLIYYSQIVNDFQKGDIAEGYSVSREKKESFPLTVTSAQKNPTAFYLCASSLRGWDYGYTFGSGTRLTVV.

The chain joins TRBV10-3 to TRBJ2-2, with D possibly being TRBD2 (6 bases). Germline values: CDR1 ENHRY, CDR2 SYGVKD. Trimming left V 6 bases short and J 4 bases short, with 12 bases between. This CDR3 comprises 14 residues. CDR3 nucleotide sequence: TGTGCCATCAGGCGCGGCGGGATCACCGGGGAGCTGTTTTTT. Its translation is CAIRRGGITGELFF.

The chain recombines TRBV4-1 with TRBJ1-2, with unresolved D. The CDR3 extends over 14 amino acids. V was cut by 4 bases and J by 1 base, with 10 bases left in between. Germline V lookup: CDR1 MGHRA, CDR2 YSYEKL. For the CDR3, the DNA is TGCGCCAGCAGCCTTCCGAGAGTTAACTATGGCTACACCTTC. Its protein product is CASSLPRVNYGYTF.

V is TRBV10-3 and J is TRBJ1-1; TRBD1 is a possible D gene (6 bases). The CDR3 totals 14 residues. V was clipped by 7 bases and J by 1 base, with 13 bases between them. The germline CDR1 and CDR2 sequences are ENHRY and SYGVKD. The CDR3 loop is CAITNRVGNTEAFF. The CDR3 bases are TGTGCCATCACCAACAGGGTGGGGAACACTGAAGCTTTCTTT.

The CDR3 loop reads CASSRQGVLYEQYF. CDR3 DNA sequence: TGTGCCAGCAGTAGGCAGGGGGTTTTATACGAGCAGTACTTC. V gene TRBV2 combines with J gene TRBJ2-7; TRBD1 matches 7 bases. Per germline, CDR1 SNHLY and CDR2 FYNNEI. The CDR3 loop spans 14 amino acids. V trimming: 5 bases; J trimming: 4 bases; junction bases outside the gene matches: 8.

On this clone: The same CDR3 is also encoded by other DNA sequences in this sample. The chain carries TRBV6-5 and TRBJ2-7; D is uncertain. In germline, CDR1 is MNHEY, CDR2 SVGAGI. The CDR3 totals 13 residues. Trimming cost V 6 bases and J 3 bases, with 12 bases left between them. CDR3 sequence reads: CASSPPESYEQYF. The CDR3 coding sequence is TGTGCCAGCAGCCCTCCCGAGAGCTACGAGCAGTACTTC.

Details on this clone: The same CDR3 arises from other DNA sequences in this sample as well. The CDR3 DNA is TGTGCCAGCAGCTTTTCGGGGAGCAATCAGCCCCAGCATTTT. Translated: CASSFSGSNQPQHF. This chain links TRBV27 with TRBJ1-5, with no clear D. Trimming left V 6 bases short and J 1 base short, with 10 bases between. The CDR3 covers 14 residues. Germline loops: CDR1 MNHEY, CDR2 SMNVEV (reference sequence).

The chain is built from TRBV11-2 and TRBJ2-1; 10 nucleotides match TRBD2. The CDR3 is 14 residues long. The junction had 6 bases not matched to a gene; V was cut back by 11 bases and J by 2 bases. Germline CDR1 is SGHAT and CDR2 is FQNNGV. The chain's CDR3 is CAGKRGGPYNEQFF. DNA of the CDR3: TGTGCCGGAAAGCGGGGGGGCCCCTACAATGAGCAGTTCTTC.

DNA of the CDR3: TGTGCCAGCAGTGAAAGGACAGGGGGCATATCTTTTTTT. Translating gives CASSERTGGISFF. The V gene is TRBV2, the J gene TRBJ1-4; 11 bases are a match to TRBD1. The germline V gene has CDR1 SNHLY and CDR2 FYNNEI. This CDR3 has 13 residues. The ends lost 2 bases at V and 17 bases at J; junction bases unmatched: 7.

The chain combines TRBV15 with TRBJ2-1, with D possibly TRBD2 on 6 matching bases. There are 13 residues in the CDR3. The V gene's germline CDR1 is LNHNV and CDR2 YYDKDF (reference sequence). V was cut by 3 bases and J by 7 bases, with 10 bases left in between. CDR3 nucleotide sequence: TGTGCCACCAGCAGCAAACGGGGGAATGAGCAGTTCTTC. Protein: CATSSKRGNEQFF.

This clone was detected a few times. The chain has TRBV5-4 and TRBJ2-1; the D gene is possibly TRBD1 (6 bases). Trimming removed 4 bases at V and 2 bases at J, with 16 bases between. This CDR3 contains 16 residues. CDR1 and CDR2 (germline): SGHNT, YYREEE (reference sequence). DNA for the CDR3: TGTGCCAGCAGCCTGACTGGCAGGGGCACCTACAATGAGCAGTTCTTC. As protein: CASSLTGRGTYNEQFF.

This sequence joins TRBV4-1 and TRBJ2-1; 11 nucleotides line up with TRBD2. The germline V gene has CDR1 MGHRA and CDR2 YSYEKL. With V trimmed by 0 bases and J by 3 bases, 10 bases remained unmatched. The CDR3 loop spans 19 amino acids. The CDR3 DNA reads TGCGCCAGCAGCCAAGATCCAAATCTAGCGGGAGGAGGCTACAATGAGCAGTTCTTC. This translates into CASSQDPNLAGGGYNEQFF.

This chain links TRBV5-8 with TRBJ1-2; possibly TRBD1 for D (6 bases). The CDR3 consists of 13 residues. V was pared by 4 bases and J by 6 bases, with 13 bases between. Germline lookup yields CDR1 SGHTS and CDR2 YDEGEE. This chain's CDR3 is CASSQGRADGYTF. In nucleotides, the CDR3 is TGTGCCAGCAGCCAGGGGCGGGCTGATGGCTACACCTTC.

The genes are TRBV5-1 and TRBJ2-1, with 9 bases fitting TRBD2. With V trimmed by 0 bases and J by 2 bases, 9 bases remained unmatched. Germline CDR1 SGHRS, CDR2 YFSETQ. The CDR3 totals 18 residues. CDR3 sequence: CASSLAVGAGGPYNEQFF. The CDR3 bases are TGCGCCAGCAGCTTGGCCGTAGGGGCGGGAGGGCCCTACAATGAGCAGTTCTTC.

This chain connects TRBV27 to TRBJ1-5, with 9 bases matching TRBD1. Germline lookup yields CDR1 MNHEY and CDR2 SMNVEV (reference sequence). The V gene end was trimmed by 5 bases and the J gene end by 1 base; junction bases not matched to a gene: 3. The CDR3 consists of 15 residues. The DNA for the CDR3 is TGTGCCAGCAGTCGGGACAGGGCGAGCAATCAGCCCCAGCATTTT. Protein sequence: CASSRDRASNQPQHF.

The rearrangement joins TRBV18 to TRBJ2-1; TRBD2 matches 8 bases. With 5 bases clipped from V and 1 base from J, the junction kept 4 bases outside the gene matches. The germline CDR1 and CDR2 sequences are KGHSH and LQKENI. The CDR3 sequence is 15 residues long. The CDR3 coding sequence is TGTGCCAGCTCATTAACTAGCGGATCCTACAATGAGCAGTTCTTC. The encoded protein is CASSLTSGSYNEQFF.

CDR3 protein: CAWRPTMEDYTQYF. CDR3 DNA sequence: TGTGCCTGGAGACCGACTATGGAAGACTATACGCAGTATTTT. V is TRBV30 and J is TRBJ2-3, with TRBD2 as a possible D gene (5 bases). The CDR3 extends over 14 amino acids. The ends were cut back, 3 bases at V and 7 bases at J, with 17 bases in the middle. The germline V gene encodes CDR1 GTSNPN and CDR2 SVGIG (reference sequence).

CDR3 sequence reads: CASSERGTDGEPQHF. The CDR3, as DNA: TGTGCCAGCAGTGAAAGGGGAACAGATGGTGAGCCCCAGCATTTT. J is TRBJ1-5 and V is TRBV6-1; D might be TRBD1 (5 bases). CDR3 length: 15 amino acids. Trimming took 2 bases from V and 8 from J, leaving 16 bases between them. Germline CDR1 MNHNS, CDR2 SASEGT.

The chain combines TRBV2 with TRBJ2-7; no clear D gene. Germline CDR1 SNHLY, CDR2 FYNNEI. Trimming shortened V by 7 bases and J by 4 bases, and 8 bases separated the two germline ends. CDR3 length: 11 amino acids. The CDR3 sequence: CASTLAYEQYF. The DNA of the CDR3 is TGTGCCAGCACCTTAGCTTACGAGCAGTACTTC.

CDR3 nucleotide sequence: TGTGCCTGGAGTGCGGGACTAGCGAAGGATGAGCAGTTCTTC. It codes for CAWSAGLAKDEQFF. V and J are TRBV30 and TRBJ2-1, with 10 bases lining up with TRBD2. J was trimmed by 8 bases and V by 1 base; bases with no gene match: 5. Germline loops: CDR1 GTSNPN, CDR2 SVGIG (reference sequence). This CDR3 is built from 14 residues.

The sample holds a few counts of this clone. DNA of the CDR3: TGTGCCAGCAGTTACGTCGCAGGGAAAAACACTGAAGCTTTCTTT. Amino acids: CASSYVAGKNTEAFF. The J gene is TRBJ1-1, the V gene TRBV6-6; TRBD1 might be the D (5 bases). V lost 2 bases, J lost 2 bases, and 12 bases lay in between. The V gene's germline CDR1 is MNHNY and CDR2 SVGAGI (reference sequence). The CDR3 runs to 15 residues.